A selection of T cell receptor beta chains follows, all from one sample in a study of blood T cell repertoires in COVID-19. Produced via immunoSEQ multiplex PCR; TCRdb's table is partial and in-frame only. This table has about 270,000 clones, just over 85% appearing once. Sequenced input: PBMCs or T cells enriched from blood (not recorded which). Source of these receptors: a young man who had recovered from COVID-19. Both conserved end residues are part of each CDR3. Each record gives: D gene, V gene, J gene, clone size, CDR3 protein, CDR3 DNA. D genes are given only for firm matches. Clone sizes are given selectively: once, few, many, or a class where the clone is expanded.

>-|TRBV5-1|TRBJ1-3|-
CASSLVTASGNTIYF
TGCGCCAGCAGCTTGGTGACAGCCTCTGGAAACACCATATATTTT
>-|TRBV19|TRBJ1-1|few
CASSPWDTVNTEAFF
TGTGCCAGTAGTCCCTGGGACACTGTGAACACTGAAGCTTTCTTT
>-|TRBV4-2|TRBJ1-5|-
CASSQDSGGRQPQHF
TGTGCCAGCAGCCAAGATTCGGGGGGGAGGCAGCCCCAGCATTTT
>-|TRBV7-9|TRBJ1-2|-
CASSFQQEYGYTF
TGTGCCAGCAGCTTCCAACAGGAGTATGGCTACACCTTC
>-|TRBV11-2|TRBJ1-1|-
CASSPPVGFRRNTEAFF
TGTGCCAGCAGCCCTCCGGTTGGTTTTAGGAGGAACACTGAAGCTTTCTTT
>TRBD1|TRBV30|TRBJ1-4|-
CAWSPGQGDEKLFF
TGTGCCTGGAGTCCGGGACAGGGTGATGAAAAACTGTTTTTT
>-|TRBV5-3|TRBJ1-5|-
CARSLFAAAHQPQHF
TGTGCCAGAAGCTTGTTCGCCGCGGCACATCAGCCCCAGCATTTT
>-|TRBV2|TRBJ1-4|-
CASMPRTTNEKLFF
TGTGCCAGCATGCCGAGGACAACTAATGAAAAACTGTTTTTT
>-|TRBV28|TRBJ2-5|-
CASSLSLAMETQYF
TGTGCCAGCAGTTTATCGCTAGCGATGGAGACCCAGTACTTC
>-|TRBV2|TRBJ1-1|-
CASSARLSEAFF
TGTGCCAGCAGTGCCCGTCTTTCTGAAGCTTTCTTT
>TRBD2|TRBV27|TRBJ2-2|-
CASSLGGVGGGELFF
TGTGCCAGCAGTCTGGGGGGGGTAGGCGGCGGGGAGCTGTTTTTT
>-|TRBV19|TRBJ1-1|-
CASSPVGDTEAFF
TGTGCCAGTAGTCCAGTCGGAGACACTGAAGCTTTCTTT
>-|TRBV6-5|TRBJ1-1|-
CASSYGRGPLNTEAFF
TGTGCCAGCAGTTACGGGAGGGGTCCCTTGAACACTGAAGCTTTCTTT
>-|TRBV12-5|TRBJ2-7|-
CASGLANYEQYF
TGTGCTAGTGGTTTGGCAAATTACGAGCAGTACTTC
>-|TRBV5-1|TRBJ2-1|-
CASSLGPQGNEQFF
TGCGCCAGCAGTCTAGGCCCGCAGGGGAATGAGCAGTTCTTC
>TRBD1|TRBV10-3|TRBJ1-6|-
CAIREDRGNSPLHF
TGTGCCATCAGGGAGGACAGGGGGAATTCACCCCTCCACTTT
>-|TRBV3-1/TRBV3-2|TRBJ1-3|-
CASSQVGGSGNTIYF
TGTGCCAGCAGCCAAGTCGGGGGCTCTGGAAACACCATATATTTT
>TRBD1|TRBV11-3|TRBJ2-1|-
CASSLDRGLNEQFF
TGTGCCAGCAGCTTAGACAGGGGGCTCAATGAGCAGTTCTTC
>TRBD1|TRBV18|TRBJ2-3|-
CASSPPLGQGTDTQYF
TGTGCCAGCTCACCACCGTTGGGACAGGGCACAGATACGCAGTATTTT
>-|TRBV19|TRBJ1-5|-
CASSTPFARQAGRKPQHF
TGTGCCAGTAGTACCCCGTTTGCCCGACAGGCCGGAAGGAAGCCCCAGCATTTT
>-|TRBV4-1|TRBJ2-1|-
CASSQDLSQGGEQFF
TGCGCCAGCAGCCAAGATTTAAGTCAGGGTGGGGAGCAGTTCTTC
>-|TRBV18|TRBJ1-1|-
CASSRTGPGMNTEAFF
TGTGCCAGCTCACGTACAGGGCCGGGTATGAACACTGAAGCTTTCTTT
>-|TRBV7-9|TRBJ2-7|few
CASSNYLNSYEQYF
TGTGCCAGCAGTAACTACCTCAATTCCTACGAGCAGTACTTC
>-|TRBV7-3|TRBJ1-1|-
CASSRDPGAEAFF
TGTGCCAGCAGTCGAGACCCGGGGGCTGAAGCTTTCTTT
>-|TRBV13|TRBJ1-5|few
CASSLSRNQPQHF
TGTGCCAGCAGCTTAAGTAGAAATCAGCCCCAGCATTTT
>TRBD2|TRBV15|TRBJ2-1|-
CATSITSGSISEQFF
TGTGCCACCAGCATTACTAGCGGGAGTATTAGTGAGCAGTTCTTC
>-|TRBV5-1|TRBJ1-1|-
CASSLFGQESFDTEAFF
TGCGCCAGCAGCTTGTTCGGACAAGAGAGTTTCGACACTGAAGCTTTCTTT
>-|TRBV6-5|TRBJ2-3|-
CASRWTGNLDTQYF
TGTGCCAGCAGATGGACGGGGAATTTGGATACGCAGTATTTT
>TRBD1|TRBV5-6|TRBJ1-2|-
CASSLGAGGEFGYTF
TGTGCCAGCAGCTTGGGGGCAGGGGGCGAATTTGGCTACACCTTC
>-|TRBV19|TRBJ2-7|-
CASSIFPGSYEQYF
TGTGCCAGTAGTATTTTTCCAGGGTCCTACGAGCAGTACTTC
>-|TRBV7-9|TRBJ1-5|-
CAVGRDGNQPQHF
TGTGCCGTGGGCAGGGATGGCAATCAGCCCCAGCATTTT
>-|TRBV24-1|TRBJ2-3|-
CATSAWESTDTQYF
TGTGCCACCAGTGCCTGGGAGTCAACAGATACGCAGTATTTT
>TRBD1|TRBV7-9|TRBJ1-6|-
CASSSQTGSNSPLHF
TGTGCCAGCAGCTCCCAGACAGGGTCGAATTCACCCCTCCACTTT
>-|TRBV27|TRBJ1-1|-
CASSTGGTEAFF
TGTGCCAGCAGTACCGGAGGTACTGAAGCTTTCTTT
>-|TRBV10-3|TRBJ1-1|-
CAITQKPKGQGQNTEAFF
TGTGCCATCACCCAAAAACCCAAGGGGCAGGGTCAGAACACTGAAGCTTTCTTT
>TRBD1|TRBV9|TRBJ1-2|-
CASSVAMGQGDLYGYTF
TGTGCCAGCAGCGTCGCTATGGGACAGGGCGATCTCTATGGCTACACCTTC
>TRBD2|TRBV5-1|TRBJ2-1|many
CASSLTSGWESSYNEQFF
TGCGCCAGCAGCTTAACTAGCGGGTGGGAAAGCTCCTACAATGAGCAGTTCTTC